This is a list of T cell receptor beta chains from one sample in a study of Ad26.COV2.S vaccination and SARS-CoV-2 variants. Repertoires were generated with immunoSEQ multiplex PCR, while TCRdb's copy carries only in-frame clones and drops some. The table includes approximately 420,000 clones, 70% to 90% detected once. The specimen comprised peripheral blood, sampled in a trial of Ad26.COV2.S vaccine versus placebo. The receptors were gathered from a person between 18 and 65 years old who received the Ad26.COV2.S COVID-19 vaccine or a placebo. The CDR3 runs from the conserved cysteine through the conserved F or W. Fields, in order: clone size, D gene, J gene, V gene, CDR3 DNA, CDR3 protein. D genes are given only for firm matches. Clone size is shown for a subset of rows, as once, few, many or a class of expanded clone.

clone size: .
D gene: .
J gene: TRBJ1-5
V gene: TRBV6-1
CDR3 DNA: TGTGCCAGCAGTGAAGCCCTCGGGCCCCAGCATTTT
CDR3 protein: CASSEALGPQHF

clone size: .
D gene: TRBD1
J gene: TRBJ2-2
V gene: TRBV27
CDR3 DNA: TGTGCCAGCAGTGGGACAGGGGGGAATTTGAACACCGGGGAGCTGTTTTTT
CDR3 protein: CASSGTGGNLNTGELFF

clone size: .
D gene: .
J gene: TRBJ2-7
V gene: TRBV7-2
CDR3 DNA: TGTGCCAGCAGCTTAGTTTTGGTGGGGTACGAGCAGTACTTC
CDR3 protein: CASSLVLVGYEQYF

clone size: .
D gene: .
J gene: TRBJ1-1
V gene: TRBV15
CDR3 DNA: TGTGCCACCAGCAGAGATGGCGTCAGCCAGGGCCGAGAAGCTTTCTTT
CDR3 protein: CATSRDGVSQGREAFF

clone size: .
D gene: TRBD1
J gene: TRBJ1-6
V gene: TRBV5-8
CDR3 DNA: TGTGCCAGCAGCCCGGGACAGAATAATTCACCCCTCCACTTT
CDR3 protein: CASSPGQNNSPLHF

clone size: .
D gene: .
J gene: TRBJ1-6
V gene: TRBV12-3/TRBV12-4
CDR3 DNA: TGTGCCATAGGGGGAGATTCACCCCTCCACTTT
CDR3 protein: CAIGGDSPLHF

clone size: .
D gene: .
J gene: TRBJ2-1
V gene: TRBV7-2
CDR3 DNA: TGTGCCAGCAGCCAACGCAGGGGCAATGAGCAGTTCTTC
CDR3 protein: CASSQRRGNEQFF

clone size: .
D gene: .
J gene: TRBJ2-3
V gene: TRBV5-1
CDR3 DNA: TGCGCCAGCAGCACCACAGATACGCAGTATTTT
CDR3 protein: CASSTTDTQYF

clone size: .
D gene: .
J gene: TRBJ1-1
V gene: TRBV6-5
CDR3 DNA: TGTGCCAGCAGTTACTCGAGTAGTGGCGGCACTGAAGCTTTCTTT
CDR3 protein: CASSYSSSGGTEAFF

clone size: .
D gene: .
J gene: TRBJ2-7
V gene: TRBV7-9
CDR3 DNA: TGTGCCAGCAGCGAGGAGCGGCTGCCCTACGAGCAGTACTTC
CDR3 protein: CASSEERLPYEQYF

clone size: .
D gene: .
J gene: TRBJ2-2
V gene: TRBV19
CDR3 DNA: TGTGCCAGCGACAGGATCGGGGGGACCGGGGAGCTGTTTTTT
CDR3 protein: CASDRIGGTGELFF

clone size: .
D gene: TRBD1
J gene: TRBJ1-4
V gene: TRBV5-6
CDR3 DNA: TGTGCCAGCAGCAAAACCGGGACAGGGGGAAAACTGTTTTTT
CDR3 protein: CASSKTGTGGKLFF

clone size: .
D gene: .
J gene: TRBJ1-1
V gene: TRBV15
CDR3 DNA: TGTGCCACCAGCAGAGATGGCGGTGAAGCTTTCTTT
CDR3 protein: CATSRDGGEAFF

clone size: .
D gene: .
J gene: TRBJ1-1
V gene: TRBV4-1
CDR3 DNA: TGCGCCAGCAGCCAAGGAGGGAGGGAGGGAGCTTTCTTT
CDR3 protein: CASSQGGREGAFF

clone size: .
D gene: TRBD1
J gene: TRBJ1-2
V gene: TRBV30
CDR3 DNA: TGTGCCTGGACCCACAGGGGGGGCTACACCTTC
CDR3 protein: CAWTHRGGYTF

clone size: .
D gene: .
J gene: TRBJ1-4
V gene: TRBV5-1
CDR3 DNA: TGCGCCAGCAGCCCAGGGGTTAGGGAAAAACTGTTTTTT
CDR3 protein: CASSPGVREKLFF

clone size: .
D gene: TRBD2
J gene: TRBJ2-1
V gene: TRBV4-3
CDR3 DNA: TGCGCCAGCAGCCAAGATCCCGGGGGGTACTACAATGAGCAGTTCTTC
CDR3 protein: CASSQDPGGYYNEQFF

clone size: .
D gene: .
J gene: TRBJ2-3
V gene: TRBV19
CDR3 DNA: TGTGCCAGTAGTATAGGTGACACTTTCACAGATACGCAGTATTTT
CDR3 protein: CASSIGDTFTDTQYF

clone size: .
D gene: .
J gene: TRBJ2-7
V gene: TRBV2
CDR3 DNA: TGTGCCAGCAGCGGAGCATACTACGAGCAGTACTTC
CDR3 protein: CASSGAYYEQYF

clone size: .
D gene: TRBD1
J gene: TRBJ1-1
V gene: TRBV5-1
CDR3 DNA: TGCGCCAGCAGCGTGGACAGGGGGAACACTGAAGCTTTCTTT
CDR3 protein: CASSVDRGNTEAFF

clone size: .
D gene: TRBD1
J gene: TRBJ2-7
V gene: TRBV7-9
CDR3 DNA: TGTGCCAGCAGCTTTTCGACAGGGGAACCCTACGAGCAGTACTTC
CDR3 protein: CASSFSTGEPYEQYF

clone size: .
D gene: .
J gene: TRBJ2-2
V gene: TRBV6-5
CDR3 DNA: TGTGCCACCGTACTTCGGGGCACCGGGGAGCTGTTTTTT
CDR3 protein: CATVLRGTGELFF

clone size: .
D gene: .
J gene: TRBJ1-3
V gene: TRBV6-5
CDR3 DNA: TGTGCCAGCAGTTACGGGACGGGGGCGGATAAGAAGGTCTTT
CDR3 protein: CASSYGTGADKKVF

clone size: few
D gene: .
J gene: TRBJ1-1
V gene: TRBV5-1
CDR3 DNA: TGCGCCAGCAGCACTCAGGCTTCGGGCACTGAAGCTTTCTTT
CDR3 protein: CASSTQASGTEAFF

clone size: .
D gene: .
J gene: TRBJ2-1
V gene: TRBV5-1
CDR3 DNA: TGCGCCAGCAGCTTGGGATCTGGAGGCTACAATGAGCAGTTCTTC
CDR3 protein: CASSLGSGGYNEQFF

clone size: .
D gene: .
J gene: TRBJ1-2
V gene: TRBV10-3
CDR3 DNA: TGTGCCATCAGTGAGTCGGCAGGGGCATATGGCTACACCTTC
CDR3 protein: CAISESAGAYGYTF

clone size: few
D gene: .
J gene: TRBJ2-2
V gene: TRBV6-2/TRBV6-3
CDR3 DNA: TGTGCCAGCAGTTACGGAGAACCCGGGGAGCTGTTTTTT
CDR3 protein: CASSYGEPGELFF

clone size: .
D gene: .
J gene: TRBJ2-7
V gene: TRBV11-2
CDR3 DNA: TGTGCCAGCAGCCACACCCTGGCGGGGCTCTACGAGCAGTACTTC
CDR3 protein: CASSHTLAGLYEQYF

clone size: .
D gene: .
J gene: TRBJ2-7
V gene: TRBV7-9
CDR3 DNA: TGTGCCAGCAGCGCGGAGCACGGACAGACCTACGAGCAGTACTTC
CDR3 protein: CASSAEHGQTYEQYF

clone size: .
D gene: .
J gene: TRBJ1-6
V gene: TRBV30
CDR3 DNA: TGTGCCTGGAGGTTGACAGCTAATAATTCACCCCTCCACTTT
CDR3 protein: CAWRLTANNSPLHF

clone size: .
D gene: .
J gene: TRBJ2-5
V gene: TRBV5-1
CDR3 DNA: TGCGCCAGCAGCTTGGCCCCGGGGGTGAACCAAGAGACCCAGTACTTC
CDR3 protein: CASSLAPGVNQETQYF

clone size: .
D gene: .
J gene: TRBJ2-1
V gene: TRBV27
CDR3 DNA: TGTGCCAGCAGTCTAATCCGGGACATCTACAATGAGCAGTTCTTC
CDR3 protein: CASSLIRDIYNEQFF

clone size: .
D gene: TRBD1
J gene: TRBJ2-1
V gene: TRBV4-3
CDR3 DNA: TGCGCCAGCAGCCAAGCCTTGGGACAGGCGAGCTCCTACAATGAGCAGTTCTTC
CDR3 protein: CASSQALGQASSYNEQFF

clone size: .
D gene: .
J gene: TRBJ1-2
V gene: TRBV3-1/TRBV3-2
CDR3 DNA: TGTGCCAGCAGCCAAGGATGGGGGCACACCTTC
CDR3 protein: CASSQGWGHTF

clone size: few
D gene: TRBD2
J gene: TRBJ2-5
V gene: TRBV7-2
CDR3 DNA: TGTGCCAGCAGCTTACATAGTCAGTCTAGCGGGGTCCAAGAGACCCAGTACTTC
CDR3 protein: CASSLHSQSSGVQETQYF

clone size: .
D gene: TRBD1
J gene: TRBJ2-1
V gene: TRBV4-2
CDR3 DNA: TGTGCCAGCAGCCGGGACAGGGGGTCTAATGAGCAGTTCTTC
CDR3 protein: CASSRDRGSNEQFF

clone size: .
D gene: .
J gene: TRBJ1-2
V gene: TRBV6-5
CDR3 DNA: TGTGCCAGCAGTTACTCGACGGATATATATGGCTACACCTTC
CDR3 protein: CASSYSTDIYGYTF

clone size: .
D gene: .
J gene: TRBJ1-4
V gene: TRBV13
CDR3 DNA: TGTGCCAGCAGCTTAGGCCAGCAGGAAGGTGAAAAACTGTTTTTT
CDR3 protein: CASSLGQQEGEKLFF

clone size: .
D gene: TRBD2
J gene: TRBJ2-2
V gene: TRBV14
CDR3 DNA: TGTGCCAGCAGCCATGCTAGCGGGGGGGCCACCGGGGAGCTGTTTTTT
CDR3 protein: CASSHASGGATGELFF

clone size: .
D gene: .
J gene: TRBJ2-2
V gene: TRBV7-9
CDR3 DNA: TGTGCCAGCAGCCAAGAAAGGGGGACGAACACCGGGGAGCTGTTTTTT
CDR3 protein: CASSQERGTNTGELFF

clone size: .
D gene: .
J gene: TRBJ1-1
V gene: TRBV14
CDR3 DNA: TGTGCCAGCAGCCAAGGTGCCAGGAACACTGAAGCTTTCTTT
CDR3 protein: CASSQGARNTEAFF

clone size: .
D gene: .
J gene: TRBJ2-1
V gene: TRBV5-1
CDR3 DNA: TGCGCCAGCAGCTTGGGACCCAACAGCTACAATGAGCAGTTCTTC
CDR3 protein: CASSLGPNSYNEQFF

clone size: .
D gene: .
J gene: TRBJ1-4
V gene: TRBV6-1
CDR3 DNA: TGTGCCAGCAGTGAGTACAGAACTAATGAAAAACTGTTTTTT
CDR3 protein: CASSEYRTNEKLFF

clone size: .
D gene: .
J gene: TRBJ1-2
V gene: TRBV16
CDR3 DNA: TGTGCCAGCAGCCAATCGGGCCAGGCACACTATGGCTACACCTTC
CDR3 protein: CASSQSGQAHYGYTF

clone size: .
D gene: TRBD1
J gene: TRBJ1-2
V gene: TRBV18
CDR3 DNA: TGTGCCAGCTCACACCCAGGGGGCAACTATGGCTACACCTTC
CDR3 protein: CASSHPGGNYGYTF

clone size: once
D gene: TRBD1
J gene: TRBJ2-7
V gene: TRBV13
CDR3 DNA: TGTGCCAGCAGCCCTAGGACAGGGGGGATGCACGAGCAGTACTTC
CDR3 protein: CASSPRTGGMHEQYF

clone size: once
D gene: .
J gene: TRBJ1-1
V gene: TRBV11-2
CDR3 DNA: TGTGCCAGCAGCTTAAGGTCGGGTCAGAACACTGAAGCTTTCTTT
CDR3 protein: CASSLRSGQNTEAFF

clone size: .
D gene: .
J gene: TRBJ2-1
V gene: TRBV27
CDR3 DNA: TGTGCCACCACGACCTTGGGGGGGGCCCTCAATGAGCAGTTCTTC
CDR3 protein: CATTTLGGALNEQFF

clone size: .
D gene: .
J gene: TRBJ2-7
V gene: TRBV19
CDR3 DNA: TGTGCCAGTAGTATAAGAGAACCCCCCTACGAGCAGTACTTC
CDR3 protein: CASSIREPPYEQYF

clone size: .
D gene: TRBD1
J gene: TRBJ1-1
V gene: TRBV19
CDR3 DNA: TGTGCCAGTAGTATGGAACTGAGGGGGCAGAACACTGAAGCTTTCTTT
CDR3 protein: CASSMELRGQNTEAFF

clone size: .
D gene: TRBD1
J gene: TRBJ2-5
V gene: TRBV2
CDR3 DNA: TGTGCCAGCAGTGAACAGGGGGCTGGTGAGACCCAGTACTTC
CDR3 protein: CASSEQGAGETQYF

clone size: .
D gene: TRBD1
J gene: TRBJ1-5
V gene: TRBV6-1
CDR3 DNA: TGTGCCAGCAGTGACTTCGACAGGGGTAGCAATCAGCCCCAGCATTTT
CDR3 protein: CASSDFDRGSNQPQHF